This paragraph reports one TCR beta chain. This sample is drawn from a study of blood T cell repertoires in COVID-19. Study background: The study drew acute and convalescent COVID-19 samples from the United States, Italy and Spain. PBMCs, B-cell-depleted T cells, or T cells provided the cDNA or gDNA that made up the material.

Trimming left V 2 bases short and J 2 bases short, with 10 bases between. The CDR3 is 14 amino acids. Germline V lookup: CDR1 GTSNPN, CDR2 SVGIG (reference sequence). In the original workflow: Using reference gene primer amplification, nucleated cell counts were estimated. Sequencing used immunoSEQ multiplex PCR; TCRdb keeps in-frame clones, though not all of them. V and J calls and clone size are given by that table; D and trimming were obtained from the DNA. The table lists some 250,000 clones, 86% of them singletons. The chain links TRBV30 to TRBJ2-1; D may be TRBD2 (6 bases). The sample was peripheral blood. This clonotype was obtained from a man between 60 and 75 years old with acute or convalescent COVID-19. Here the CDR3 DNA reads TGTGCCTGGAGTCAAGGGGAGGCCTACAATGAGCAGTTCTTC. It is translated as CAWSQGEAYNEQFF.